This T cell receptor beta chain came from a study of shared clonotypes between healthy human individuals. TCRdb's copy holds only in-frame clones and misses some; the assay was immunoSEQ multiplex PCR. Of some 2 million clones listed, 85% to 95% are singletons. CDR3 length: 15 residues. Germline CDR1 reads SEHNR; CDR2 reads FQNEAQ (reference sequence). V lost 5 bases and J 5 bases, leaving 18 bases between the germline ends. Details on this clone: Its cognate antigen is unknown.

Division of CD4+ cells produced a CD45RA+ naive subset and a CD45RA-negative memory subset. Study conclusions and caveats: Among several donors, approximately 5% of naive CD4 clonotypes were found in common.

The chain links TRBV7-9 to TRBJ1-2; D may be TRBD1 (5 bases). Source material: naive CD4+ T cells sorted from blood. Subset: CD45RA+ positively selected. The source is a man between 18 and 29 years old in good health. The CDR3 DNA reads as TGTGCCAGCAGCCCCCCCGCGTTGAGGGGATATGGCTACACCTTC. Amino acids: CASSPPALRGYGYTF.